The 8 T cell receptor beta chains given below trace back to one sample, sequenced in a study of blood T cell repertoires in COVID-19. This table comes from immunoSEQ multiplex PCR, and its TCRdb copy is limited to in-frame clones, with some not included. The sample holds fewer than 350,000 clones, 88% seen once. Sequencing was done on a sample of PBMCs or T cells enriched from blood (not recorded which). The source is a woman aged 25 to 45 who had recovered from COVID-19.

This chain joins TRBV5-6 and TRBJ1-3; D unclear. Germline V gene data show CDR1 as SGHDT and CDR2 as YYEEEE. V was clipped by 8 bases and J by 4 bases, with 10 bases between them. The CDR3 loop spans 12 amino acids. The CDR3 spells CASRSTGNTIYF. Here the CDR3 DNA reads TGTGCCAGTAGATCGACAGGAAACACCATATATTTT.

This clone was recorded a few times. The genes are TRBV9 and TRBJ1-4; D is uncertain. Germline V gene lookup returns CDR1 SGDLS and CDR2 YYNGEE. Deletions cut 3 bases from V and 7 bases from J, with 13 bases between. There are 14 residues in the CDR3. CDR3 in DNA: TGTGCCAGCAGCGGGGGAGGGTTGGGTGAAAAACTGTTTTTT. This encodes CASSGGGLGEKLFF.

This chain uses TRBV9 with TRBJ1-3; TRBD1 is a possible D gene (6 bases). With 3 bases removed from V and 2 bases from J, the gap between germline ends came to 12 bases. Per germline, CDR1 SGDLS and CDR2 YYNGEE. The CDR3 loop spans 15 amino acids. This CDR3 reads CASSGGGGPGNTIYF. The DNA of the CDR3 is TGTGCCAGCAGCGGAGGGGGTGGGCCTGGAAACACCATATATTTT.

The chain combines TRBV18 with TRBJ1-1; TRBD1 matches at 9 bases. Trimming cost V 3 bases and J 5 bases; bases outside gene matches: 7. CDR1 KGHSH and CDR2 LQKENI come from the germline V gene. The length of the CDR3 is 15 residues. The DNA for the CDR3 is TGTGCCAGCTCACCTCAGGACAGGGGAGGTACTGAAGCTTTCTTT. Its translation is CASSPQDRGGTEAFF.

V is TRBV6-5 and J is TRBJ1-1; possibly TRBD1 for D (6 bases). The CDR3 covers 15 residues. The V gene's germline CDR1 is MNHEY and CDR2 SVGAGI. V lost 0 bases and J lost 4, with 12 bases in between. CDR3 nucleotide sequence: TGTGCCAGCAGTTACTCGAGACAGGCGCGCACTGAAGCTTTCTTT. Translation: CASSYSRQARTEAFF.

This rearrangement joins TRBV28 to TRBJ2-4; 11 nucleotides match TRBD1. With V trimmed by 1 base and J by 9 bases, 20 bases remained unmatched. This CDR3 spans 20 amino acids. Looked up from germline, CDR1 is MDHEN and CDR2 is SYDVKM. The CDR3 DNA is TGTGCCAGCAGTTTATCCAATACGGGACAGGGGGTTTTGAGAAAGGCCATTCAGTACTTC. Translating it yields CASSLSNTGQGVLRKAIQYF.

V is TRBV3-1 (or the pseudogene TRBV3-2) and J is TRBJ1-6, with 7 bases aligning to TRBD1. Looked up from germline, CDR1 is LGHDT and CDR2 is YNNKEL (reference sequence). This CDR3 contains 15 residues. V shed 6 bases and J 5 bases; nucleotides not matched to a gene: 7. The DNA for the CDR3 is TGTGCCAGCAGGCTCGGCGGGACAGATAATTCACCCCTCCACTTT. Residues: CASRLGGTDNSPLHF.

The rearrangement uses TRBV6-2 or TRBV6-3 and TRBJ2-5; perhaps TRBD2 as D (5 bases). With 2 bases removed from V and 3 bases from J, the gap between germline ends came to 13 bases. Germline-derived CDR1 and CDR2 are MNHEY and SVGEGT. The CDR3 runs 15 residues. Here the CDR3 reads CASSYRSLGEETQYF. The CDR3 DNA reads TGTGCCAGCAGTTACCGATCTCTCGGGGAAGAGACCCAGTACTTC.